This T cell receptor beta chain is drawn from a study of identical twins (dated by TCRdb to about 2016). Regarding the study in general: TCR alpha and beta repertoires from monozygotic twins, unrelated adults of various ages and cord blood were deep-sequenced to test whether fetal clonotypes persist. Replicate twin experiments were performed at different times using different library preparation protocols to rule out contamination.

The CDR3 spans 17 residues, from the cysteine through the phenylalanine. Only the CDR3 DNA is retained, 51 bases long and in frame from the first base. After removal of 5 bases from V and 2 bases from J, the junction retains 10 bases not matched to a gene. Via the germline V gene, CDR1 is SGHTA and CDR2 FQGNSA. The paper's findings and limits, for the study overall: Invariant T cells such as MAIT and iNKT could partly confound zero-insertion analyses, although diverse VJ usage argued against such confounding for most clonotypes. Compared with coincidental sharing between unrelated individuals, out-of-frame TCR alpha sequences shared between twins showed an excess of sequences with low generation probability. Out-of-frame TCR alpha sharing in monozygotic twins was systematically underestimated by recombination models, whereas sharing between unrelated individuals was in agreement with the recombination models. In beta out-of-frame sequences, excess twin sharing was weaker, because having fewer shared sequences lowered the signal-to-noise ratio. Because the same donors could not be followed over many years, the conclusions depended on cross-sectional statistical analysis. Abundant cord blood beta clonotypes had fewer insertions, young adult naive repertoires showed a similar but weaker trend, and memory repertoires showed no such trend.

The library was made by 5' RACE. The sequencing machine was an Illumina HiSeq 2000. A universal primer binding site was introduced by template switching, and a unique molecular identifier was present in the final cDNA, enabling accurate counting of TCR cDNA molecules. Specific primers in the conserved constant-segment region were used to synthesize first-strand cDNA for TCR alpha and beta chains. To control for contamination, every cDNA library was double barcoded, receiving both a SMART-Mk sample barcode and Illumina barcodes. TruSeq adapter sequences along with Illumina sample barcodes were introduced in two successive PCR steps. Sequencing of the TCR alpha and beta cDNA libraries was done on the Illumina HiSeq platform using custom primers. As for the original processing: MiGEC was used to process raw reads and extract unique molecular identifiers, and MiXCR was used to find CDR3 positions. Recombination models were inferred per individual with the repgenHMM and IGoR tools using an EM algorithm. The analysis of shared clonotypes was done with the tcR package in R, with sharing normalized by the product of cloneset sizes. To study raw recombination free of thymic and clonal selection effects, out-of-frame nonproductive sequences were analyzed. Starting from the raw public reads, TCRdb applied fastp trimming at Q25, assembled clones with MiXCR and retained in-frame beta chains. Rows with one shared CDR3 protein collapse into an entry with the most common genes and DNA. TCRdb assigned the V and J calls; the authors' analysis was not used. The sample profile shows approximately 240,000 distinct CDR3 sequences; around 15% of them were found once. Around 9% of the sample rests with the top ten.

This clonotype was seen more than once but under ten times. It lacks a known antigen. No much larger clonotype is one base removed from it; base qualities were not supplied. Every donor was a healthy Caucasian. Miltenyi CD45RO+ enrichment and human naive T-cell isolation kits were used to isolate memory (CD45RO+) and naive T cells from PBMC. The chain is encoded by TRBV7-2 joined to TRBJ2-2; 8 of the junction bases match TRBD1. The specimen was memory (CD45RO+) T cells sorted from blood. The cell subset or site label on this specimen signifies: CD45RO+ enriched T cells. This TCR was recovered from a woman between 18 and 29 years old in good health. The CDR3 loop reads CASSALFGQGNTGELFF. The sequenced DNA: TGTGCCAGCAGCGCCTTATTTGGACAGGGCAACACCGGGGAGCTGTTTTTT.